This T cell receptor (beta chain) stems from a study of T cell clonality in common variable immunodeficiency. The table came from immunoSEQ multiplex PCR; TCRdb's copy has only in-frame clones and leaves some out. The profile covers 30,000 to 40,000 clones, none occurring a single time. V was cut by 3 bases and J by 3 bases, with 6 bases left in between. In germline, CDR1 is GTSNPN, CDR2 SVGIG (reference sequence). CDR3 length: 11 residues. Notes on the study in general: Compared with healthy controls, CVID subjects showed increased TCRbeta clonality, mostly in about a third. What drives increased CVID clonality needs T cell subpopulation sequencing. Fewer TCRbeta clones were shared among CVID subjects than controls.

This clone was seen ten or more times. The antigen is undetermined. The CDR3 end falls 3 residues outside the read, so it is completed with the germline J gene. Heparinized whole blood, about 4.5 to 8.5 ml, came from each donor. The sequencing sample was made of peripheral blood mononuclear cells. The receptor was derived from a person between 18 and 75 years old in good health. The J gene is TRBJ2-7, the V gene TRBV30; D remains unclear. The DNA read from the CDR3 is TGTGCCTGGAGCGTAGTCTACGAG. This translates into CAWSVVYE. The full CDR3 reads CAWSVVYEQYF.